These 20 T cell receptor beta chains were sequenced from one sample in a study of T-cell reconstitution after alpha-beta-depleted transplantation in children. Researchers prepared the TCRbeta library using unique molecular identifiers, the study reports. TCRdb re-derived calls from the PCR reads in MiXCR, one entry per CDR3 protein. The data contain fewer than 250,000 distinct CDR3 sequences, under 20% of them singletons. This material consisted of PBMCs, mostly from graft donor cells, taken 360 days after TCRalphabeta/CD19-depleted stem cell transplant. All receptors derive from a male patient aged 2-9 years who had a stem cell transplant for acute lymphoblastic leukemia, so the T cells may come from the graft donor.

This clonotype was observed a handful of times. The chain combines TRBV5-5 with TRBJ1-4, with D unresolved. The CDR3 runs 14 residues. Germline CDR1 reads SGHKS; CDR2 reads YYEKEE (reference sequence). V lost 3 bases, J lost 6 bases, and 12 bases lay in between. The CDR3 coding sequence is TGTGCCAGCAGCTCGGACCTTCAATATGAAAAACTGTTTTTT. Amino acid sequence: CASSSDLQYEKLFF. Complete variable domain (other parts from reference TRBV5-5 and TRBJ1-4): DAGVTQSPTHLIKTRGQQVTLRCSPISGHKSVSWYQQVLGQGPQFIFQYYEKEERGRGNFPDRFSARQFPNYSSELNVNALLLGDSALYLCASSSDLQYEKLFFGSGTQLSVL.

This clonotype appeared many times. The chain joins TRBV11-2 to TRBJ1-4; D not certain. The CDR3 is made up of 13 amino acids. Germline V gene sequence: CDR1 SGHAT, CDR2 FQNNGV. V was clipped by 5 bases and J by 8 bases, with 12 bases between them. The CDR3 spells CASSRVRLEKLFF. CDR3 DNA: TGTGCCAGCAGCCGAGTTCGGTTGGAAAAACTGTTTTTT.

The rearrangement uses TRBV12-3 or TRBV12-4 and TRBJ1-6; no reliable D call. Trimming removed 0 bases at V and 10 bases at J, with 13 bases between. CDR3 size: 15 residues. Written as DNA, the CDR3 is TGTGCCAGCAGTTTAGCGAGACGCCCGGGGTCACCCCTCCACTTT. Translating it yields CASSLARRPGSPLHF.

The chain is built from TRBV6-2 or TRBV6-3 and TRBJ2-5, with TRBD1 matching over 9 bases. The germline gives CDR1 MNHEY, CDR2 SVGEGT. This CDR3 region has 15 residues. Unmatched junction bases numbered 5, after V lost 5 bases and J lost 1 base. The DNA of the CDR3 is TGTGCCAGCAGTGCGTACAGGGGGCTCCAAGAGACCCAGTACTTC. It is translated as CASSAYRGLQETQYF.

J is TRBJ2-3 and V is TRBV6-5; tentatively, D is TRBD1 (5 bases). Germline CDR1 is MNHEY and CDR2 is SVGAGI. V lost 0 bases to trimming and J lost 1 base, with 11 bases between them. The CDR3 contains 16 residues. The CDR3 bases are TGTGCCAGCAGTTACTCGACGCTAGGGGGCACAGATACGCAGTATTTT. Its protein is CASSYSTLGGTDTQYF.

The chain has TRBV4-2 and TRBJ2-7; either TRBD1 or TRBD2 may fit D (6 bases each). There are 13 residues in the CDR3. Trimming removed 4 bases from V and 7 bases from J, with 14 bases in between. CDR1 and CDR2 from the germline V gene are LGHNA and YNFKEQ. CDR3 region: CASSPGGVGEQYF. CDR3 sequence (DNA): TGTGCCAGCAGCCCCGGGGGCGTGGGGGAGCAGTACTTC.

This chain uses TRBV5-1 with TRBJ1-6, with 9 bases lining up with TRBD1. V was clipped by 8 bases and J by 8 bases; unmatched bases: 11. CDR1 is SGHRS and CDR2 is YFSETQ in the germline V gene. There are 15 residues in the CDR3. The CDR3 reads CASHPGQGTDSPLHF. As DNA, the CDR3 is TGCGCCAGTCATCCGGGACAGGGTACTGATTCACCCCTCCACTTT.

The J gene is TRBJ2-4, the V gene TRBV7-8; D possibly corresponds to TRBD2 (5 bases). CDR3 length: 13 residues. Trimming shortened V by 6 bases and J by 4 bases, and 10 bases separated the two germline ends. Germline-derived CDR1 and CDR2 are SGHVS and FQNEAQ. CDR3 coding DNA: TGTGCCAGCAGTCGTGGGGAGAAAAACATTCAGTACTTC. This gives the protein CASSRGEKNIQYF.

Only a few counts were recorded for this clonotype. The V and J genes are TRBV5-1 and TRBJ2-7; D is tentatively TRBD1 or TRBD2 (6 bases each). Germline V CDR1 and CDR2: SGHRS, YFSETQ. This CDR3 has 13 amino acids. V was clipped by 3 bases and J by 5 bases, with 12 bases between them. The CDR3 here is CASSSHREDEQYF. DNA of the CDR3: TGCGCCAGCAGCTCTCACAGGGAGGACGAGCAGTACTTC.

This clonotype has a count of ten or more. The chain employs TRBV28 and TRBJ2-3; 10 positions match TRBD2. J lost 4 bases, V lost 3 bases, and 7 bases had no gene match. The CDR3 runs 16 residues. In germline, CDR1 is MDHEN, CDR2 SYDVKM. CDR3 region: CASSFQRGGPPDTQYF. CDR3 sequence (DNA): TGTGCCAGCAGTTTCCAGCGGGGGGGCCCCCCAGATACGCAGTATTTT. Looking up the rest from reference TRBV28 and TRBJ2-3 gives the full variable domain: DVKVTQSSRYLVKRTGEKVFLECVQDMDHENMFWYRQDPGLGLRLIYFSYDVKMKEKGDIPEGYSVSREKKERFSLILESASTNQTSMYLCASSFQRGGPPDTQYFGPGTRLTVL.

This clonotype was seen more than once but under ten times. This chain uses TRBV12-3 or TRBV12-4 with TRBJ1-3; 9 bases map to TRBD1. The V and J ends lost 3 bases and 8 bases, in that order; junction bases with no gene match: 11. This CDR3 comprises 16 residues. CDR3 bases: TGTGCCAGCAGTTTCAACCACCCGGGACAGGGACACACCATATATTTT. It encodes CASSFNHPGQGHTIYF.

This clonotype came up a few times. This chain links TRBV5-1 with TRBJ2-1; 10 bases map to TRBD1. The germline CDR1 and CDR2 sequences are SGHRS and YFSETQ. The V and J ends lost 4 bases and 8 bases, in that order; junction bases with no gene match: 9. The CDR3 is 15 amino acids. Written as DNA, the CDR3 is TGCGCCAGCAGCCCCGACAGGGGGCGTATCGATGAGCAGTTCTTC. It is translated as CASSPDRGRIDEQFF.

The CDR3 region has the DNA TGTGCCAGCAGCCCACGCTACGGGGAGCTGTTTTTT. This gives the protein CASSPRYGELFF. The gene calls are TRBV7-6 and TRBJ2-2, with D unresolved. V lost 5 bases and J lost 7, with 8 bases in between. Germline lookup yields CDR1 SGHVS and CDR2 FNYEAQ. The CDR3 covers 12 residues. Variable domain in full (rest from reference TRBV7-6 and TRBJ2-2): GAGVSQSPRYKVTKRGQDVALRCDPISGHVSLYWYRQALGQGPEFLTYFNYEAQQDKSGLPNDRFSAERPEGSISTLTIQRTEQRDSAMYRCASSPRYGELFFGEGSRLTVL.

CDR3 loop: CASSLWPTAPGYYEQYF. In nucleotides, the CDR3 is TGTGCCAGCAGCTTATGGCCTACAGCTCCGGGTTACTACGAGCAGTACTTC. The rearrangement joins TRBV7-2 to TRBJ2-7; no firm D call. CDR3 length equals 17 residues. V dropped 2 bases and J dropped 3 bases, with 20 bases sitting between them. Germline CDR1 SGHTA, CDR2 FQGNSA.

The V and J genes are TRBV5-1 and TRBJ2-5; 14 nucleotides agree with TRBD2. With V trimmed by 4 bases and J by 3 bases, 8 bases remained unmatched. CDR1 and CDR2 (germline): SGHRS, YFSETQ. CDR3 length equals 17 residues. This chain's CDR3 is CASSPGTSGGREETQYF. The CDR3 DNA reads TGCGCCAGCAGCCCGGGGACTAGCGGGGGCCGGGAAGAGACCCAGTACTTC.

The V and J genes are TRBV6-5 and TRBJ1-2; D call uncertain. Trimming removed 0 bases at V and 8 bases at J, with 13 bases between. Germline V lookup: CDR1 MNHEY, CDR2 SVGAGI. This CDR3 contains 14 residues. CDR3 coding DNA: TGTGCCAGCAGTTACTCGATGGGGTTTAAGGGCTACACCTTC. The encoded protein is CASSYSMGFKGYTF.

The CDR3: CASTIGTAGANTGELFF. The CDR3 nucleotides read TGTGCCAGTACTATTGGGACGGCCGGAGCGAACACCGGGGAGCTGTTTTTT. J is TRBJ2-2 and V is TRBV19; D could derive from TRBD1 or TRBD2 (5 bases each). In germline, CDR1 is LNHDA, CDR2 SQIVND (reference sequence). This CDR3 is built from 17 residues. V was trimmed by 7 bases and J by 0 bases, leaving 18 bases between them.

The V and J genes are TRBV12-3 or TRBV12-4 and TRBJ2-1; 14 nucleotides match TRBD2. With 6 bases clipped from V and 5 bases from J, the junction kept 3 bases outside the gene matches. The CDR3 totals 15 residues. CDR3 in amino acids: CASRRGLAGDNEQFF. The CDR3 nucleotides are TGTGCCAGCAGACGGGGACTAGCGGGGGACAATGAGCAGTTCTTC.

This rearrangement joins TRBV3-1 to TRBJ2-3, with a weak D call TRBD1 (5 bases). Germline-derived CDR1 and CDR2 are LGHDT and YNNKEL (reference sequence). The CDR3 has 15 residues. The ends were cut back, 3 bases at V and 6 bases at J, with 16 bases in the middle. The CDR3 loop is CASSHISGARDTQYF. The CDR3, as DNA: TGTGCCAGCAGCCACATAAGTGGGGCCCGGGATACGCAGTATTTT.

This clonotype was observed a handful of times. The chain links TRBV4-3 to TRBJ2-7; 7 bases agree with TRBD2. The V gene end was trimmed by 1 base and the J gene end by 2 bases; junction bases not matched to a gene: 2. The CDR3 consists of 14 residues. The germline CDR1 and CDR2 sequences are LGHNA and YSLEER. CDR3 in DNA: TGCGCCAGCAGCCAAGCTGGGGGGGCCTACGAGCAGTACTTC. This codes for CASSQAGGAYEQYF.